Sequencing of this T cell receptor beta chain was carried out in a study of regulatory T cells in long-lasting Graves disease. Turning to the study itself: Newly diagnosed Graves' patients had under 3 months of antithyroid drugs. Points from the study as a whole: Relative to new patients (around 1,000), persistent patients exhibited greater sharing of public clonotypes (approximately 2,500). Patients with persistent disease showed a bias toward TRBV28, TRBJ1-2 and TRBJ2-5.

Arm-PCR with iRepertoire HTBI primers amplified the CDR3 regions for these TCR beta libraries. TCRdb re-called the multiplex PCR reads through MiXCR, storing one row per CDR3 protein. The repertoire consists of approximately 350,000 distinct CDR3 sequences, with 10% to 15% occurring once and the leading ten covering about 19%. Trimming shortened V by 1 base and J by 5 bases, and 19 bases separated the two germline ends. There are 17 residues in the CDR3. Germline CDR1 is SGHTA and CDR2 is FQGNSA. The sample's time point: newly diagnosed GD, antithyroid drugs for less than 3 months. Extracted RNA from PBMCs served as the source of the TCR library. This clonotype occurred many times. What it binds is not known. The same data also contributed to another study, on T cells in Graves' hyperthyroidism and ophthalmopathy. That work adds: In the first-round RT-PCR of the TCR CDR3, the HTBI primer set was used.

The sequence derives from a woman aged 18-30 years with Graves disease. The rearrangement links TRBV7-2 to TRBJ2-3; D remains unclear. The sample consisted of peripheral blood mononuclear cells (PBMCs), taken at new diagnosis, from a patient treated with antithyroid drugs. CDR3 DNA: TGTGCCAGCAGCTTAGGCCCAGGAGCAGGCCCGAGAGATACGCAGTATTTT. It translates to CASSLGPGAGPRDTQYF.